One sample yielded the 16 T cell receptor beta chains listed below, sequenced in a study of identical twins. TCRdb independently ran MiXCR on the 5' RACE reads; one entry per CDR3 protein. Of approximately 600,000 distinct CDR3 sequences in the sample, approximately 9.6% are singletons; the top ten hold under 3%. This same sample was also part of a study on yellow fever vaccine responses in identical twins.

Sequences were obtained from PBMCs. Receptor source: a woman aged 18 to 35 in good health.

The chain employs TRBV12-5 and TRBJ2-1; TRBD1 matches 10 bases. Looked up from germline, CDR1 is LGHNT and CDR2 is FRNRAP. This CDR3 contains 15 residues. Losses at the gene ends were 4 bases for V and 6 bases for J; bases not matched to a gene: 6. CDR3 DNA sequence: TGTGCTAGTGGTTACGGACAGGGGGGTTCCAATGAGCAGTTCTTC. Residues: CASGYGQGGSNEQFF.

At least ten counts were recorded for this clonotype. The chain uses TRBV15 and TRBJ2-7, with no clear D. The CDR3 has 16 residues. Per the germline V gene, CDR1 is LNHNV and CDR2 is YYDKDF (reference sequence). Deletions cut 0 bases from V and 2 bases from J, with 14 bases between. The CDR3 sequence: CATSRDGVSRAYEQYF. In DNA, the CDR3 is TGTGCCACCAGCAGAGACGGCGTTTCAAGAGCCTACGAGCAGTACTTC.

The chain uses TRBV7-2 and TRBJ2-7; tentatively, D is TRBD2 (5 bases). CDR3 length: 15 residues. The germline V and J ends were trimmed by 1 base and 8 bases, with 18 bases remaining between them. CDR1 is SGHTA and CDR2 is FQGNSA in the germline V gene. The CDR3 here is CASSLEPGWDLQQYF. The CDR3, as DNA: TGTGCCAGCAGCTTAGAGCCGGGGTGGGATCTACAGCAGTACTTC.

This clonotype has a count of ten or more. The chain has TRBV28 and TRBJ2-7, with D tentatively TRBD2 (7 bases). V lost 2 bases to trimming and J lost 2 bases, with 22 bases between them. This CDR3 contains 18 residues. The germline CDR1 and CDR2 sequences are MDHEN and SYDVKM. DNA of the CDR3: TGTGCCAGCAGTTTAAATCGGAGGGGCGGGGGCAGTACCTACGAGCAGTACTTC. As protein: CASSLNRRGGGSTYEQYF.

This clonotype was found a few times. The chain uses TRBV6-1 and TRBJ2-1, with 8 bases aligning to TRBD2. This CDR3 comprises 14 residues. Trimming cost V 6 bases and J 5 bases; bases outside gene matches: 6. Germline lookup yields CDR1 MNHNS and CDR2 SASEGT. DNA of the CDR3: TGTGCCAGCAGGTCCCCGGGACTAGACAATGAGCAGTTCTTC. It is translated as CASRSPGLDNEQFF.

This chain connects TRBV29-1 to TRBJ2-3, with D tentatively TRBD1 or TRBD2 (6 bases each). The germline V and J ends were trimmed by 3 bases and 6 bases, with 10 bases remaining between them. CDR1 and CDR2 (germline): SQVTM, ANQGSEA. The CDR3 spans 12 residues. Here the CDR3 DNA reads TGCAGCGTTGACGGGGGCTCGGATACGCAGTATTTT. Encoded protein: CSVDGGSDTQYF.

Notes on this clonotype: Possible read error: a much larger clone is one base away. The V gene is TRBV12-3 or TRBV12-4, the J gene TRBJ2-2; D not resolved. This CDR3 has 12 residues. Trimming removed 4 bases from V and 6 bases from J, with 6 bases in between. This CDR3 reads CASSWSSGELFF. For the CDR3, the DNA is TGTGCCAGCAGTTGGAGTTCCGGGGAGCTGTTTTTT.

Only a few counts were recorded for this clonotype. The V gene is TRBV6-2 or TRBV6-3, the J gene TRBJ2-7; perhaps TRBD2 as D (6 bases). Germline V gives CDR1 MNHEY, CDR2 SVGEGT. Trimming stripped 6 bases from V and 6 bases from J, with 24 bases between. This CDR3 region has 16 residues. This CDR3 is CASRNNAIRGESEQYF. CDR3 DNA sequence: TGTGCCAGCAGAAACAACGCAATTCGCGGGGAGAGCGAGCAGTACTTC.

The chain joins TRBV7-6 to TRBJ2-2, with a weak D call TRBD2 (6 bases). This CDR3 has 15 residues. V was clipped by 5 bases and J by 3 bases, with 13 bases between them. The germline V gene encodes CDR1 SGHVS and CDR2 FNYEAQ. CDR3 nucleotide sequence: TGTGCCAGCAGCGGACGCGGGGAGGACACCGGGGAGCTGTTTTTT. This gives the protein CASSGRGEDTGELFF. The complete variable domain, with remaining parts taken from reference TRBV7-6 and TRBJ2-2, reads GAGVSQSPRYKVTKRGQDVALRCDPISGHVSLYWYRQALGQGPEFLTYFNYEAQQDKSGLPNDRFSAERPEGSISTLTIQRTEQRDSAMYRCASSGRGEDTGELFFGEGSRLTVL.

The chain couples TRBV7-9 to TRBJ2-7; 9 bases are shared with TRBD1. CDR3 size: 16 residues. The germline gives CDR1 SEHNR, CDR2 FQNEAQ (reference sequence). Trimming cost V 2 bases and J 1 base; bases outside gene matches: 6. The CDR3 nucleotides read TGTGCCAGCAGCTTATTGAGACAGGGGGGTTCCTACGAGCAGTACTTC. Protein: CASSLLRQGGSYEQYF.

There are many counts of this clonotype. The chain combines TRBV2 with TRBJ2-2, with D perhaps matching TRBD1 (5 bases). The CDR3 consists of 15 residues. Trimming cost V 4 bases and J 2 bases, with 11 bases left between them. CDR1 is SNHLY and CDR2 is FYNNEI in the germline V gene. The CDR3 DNA reads as TGTGCCAGCAGTGTCGGCAGGGTTAACACCGGGGAGCTGTTTTTT. Translating it yields CASSVGRVNTGELFF.

This clonotype was found many times. The rearrangement links TRBV6-1 to TRBJ2-2; 8 nucleotides align to TRBD1. Germline V gives CDR1 MNHNS, CDR2 SASEGT. This CDR3 has 17 amino acids. Unmatched junction bases numbered 14, after V lost 5 bases and J lost 6 bases. The CDR3 region has the DNA TGTGCCAGCAGTCAAACACCAACGGACAGGGTTTCCGGGGAGCTGTTTTTT. This translates into CASSQTPTDRVSGELFF.

In its sample, this clonotype was seen a few times. The rearrangement uses TRBV12-3 or TRBV12-4 and TRBJ2-5; 8 bases are shared with TRBD2. V was clipped by 3 bases and J by 5 bases; unmatched bases: 14. The CDR3 runs 17 residues. The CDR3 sequence: CASSFPGLARGGETQYF. The CDR3 DNA is TGTGCCAGCAGTTTCCCCGGACTAGCCAGAGGCGGGGAGACCCAGTACTTC.

This clonotype was seen a handful of times. The chain has TRBV24-1 and TRBJ1-2; no firm D call. The CDR3 covers 14 residues. Per the germline V gene, CDR1 is KGHDR and CDR2 is SFDVKD. Trimming took 3 bases from V and 2 from J, leaving 9 bases between them. CDR3 bases: TGTGCCACCAGTGATGTCAGTGAAAACTATGGCTACACCTTC. It yields the protein CATSDVSENYGYTF.

This clonotype was recorded at least ten times. The chain is built from TRBV7-8 and TRBJ2-1; no reliable D call. Germline values: CDR1 SGHVS, CDR2 FQNEAQ. The CDR3 is 13 amino acids. The V gene lost 5 bases and the J gene lost 2 bases, with 7 bases spanning the gap. This chain's CDR3 is CASSPGPYNEQFF. The CDR3 nucleotides read TGTGCCAGCAGCCCCGGCCCCTACAATGAGCAGTTCTTC.

This clonotype has only a few counts. The chain is built from TRBV3-1 and TRBJ2-3, with 10 bases fitting TRBD2. V shed 1 base, J shed 4 bases, and the junction held 5 bases outside the gene matches. Germline V gene sequence: CDR1 LGHDT, CDR2 YNNKEL (reference sequence). The CDR3 consists of 16 residues. CDR3: CASSQVWSGGADTQYF. CDR3 coding DNA: TGTGCCAGCAGCCAAGTATGGAGCGGGGGGGCAGATACGCAGTATTTT.